The clone carrying this T cell receptor beta chain was seen many times. These data belong to a study of glioma-infiltrating T cells. Trimming stripped 6 bases from V and 3 bases from J, with 15 bases between. The germline gives CDR1 LNHDA, CDR2 SQIVND (reference sequence). The length of the CDR3 is 14 residues. Amplification of TCR alpha and beta CDR3 regions from RNA used iRepertoire nested multiplex PCR. One-step reverse transcription and amplification started from approximately 100-400 ng of tissue mRNA or PBMC total RNA. TCRdb re-analysed the multiplex PCR reads in MiXCR, keeping a single row per CDR3 protein. Of tens of thousands of distinct CDR3 sequences in the sample, 20% to 25% were seen once.

The clonotype originates from a human donor with low-grade glioma or glioblastoma, undergoing nonglioma brain surgery, or in good health (not recorded which). The rearrangement joins TRBV19 to TRBJ2-7, with unresolved D. The material sequenced was glioma tissue, nonneoplastic brain tissue, or PBMCs (not recorded which). CDR3 DNA sequence: TGTGCCAGTAGGTTCTCCGGGCGGAGCTACGAGCAGTACTTC. Translated: CASRFSGRSYEQYF.